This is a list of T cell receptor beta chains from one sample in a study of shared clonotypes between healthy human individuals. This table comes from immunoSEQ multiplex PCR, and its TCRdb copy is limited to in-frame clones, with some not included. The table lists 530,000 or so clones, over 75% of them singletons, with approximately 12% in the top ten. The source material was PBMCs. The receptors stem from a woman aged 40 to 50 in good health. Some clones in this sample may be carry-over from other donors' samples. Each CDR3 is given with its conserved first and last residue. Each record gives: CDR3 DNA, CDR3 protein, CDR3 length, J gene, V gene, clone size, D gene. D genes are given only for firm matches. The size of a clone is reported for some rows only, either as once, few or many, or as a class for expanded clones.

DNA: TGTGCCAGCAGCTCCACCCCCGGGACAGGGGACAATACCGGGGAGCTGTTTTTT; CDR3: CASSSTPGTGDNTGELFF; length: 18; J: TRBJ2-2; V: TRBV7-3; size: -; D: TRBD1
DNA: TGCAGCGGGGGGGAGCGGGCGGCAGATACGCAGTATTTT; CDR3: CSGGERAADTQYF; length: 13; J: TRBJ2-3; V: TRBV29-1; size: -; D: -
DNA: TGTGCCAGCAGTAACAGGGGGTCCGTTTCCTACGAGCAGTACTTC; CDR3: CASSNRGSVSYEQYF; length: 15; J: TRBJ2-7; V: TRBV28; size: -; D: TRBD1
DNA: TGTGCCAGCGGCCCGGGACTAGCGGAATACGAGCAGTACTTC; CDR3: CASGPGLAEYEQYF; length: 14; J: TRBJ2-7; V: TRBV7-9; size: -; D: TRBD2
DNA: TGTGCCAGTAGAGACCACAGGGGTGTCTACGAGCAGTACTTC; CDR3: CASRDHRGVYEQYF; length: 14; J: TRBJ2-7; V: TRBV19; size: -; D: TRBD1
DNA: TGTGCCAGCAGCTTAGTGACGGGACAGAATGAAAAACTGTTTTTT; CDR3: CASSLVTGQNEKLFF; length: 15; J: TRBJ1-4; V: TRBV7-8; size: -; D: TRBD1
DNA: TGTGCCAGCAGTTACGGGACCCGAGGCGGCGAAAAACTGTTTTTT; CDR3: CASSYGTRGGEKLFF; length: 15; J: TRBJ1-4; V: TRBV6-6; size: -; D: -
DNA: TGCGCCAGCAGCCAAGAGGGGGCAGGGCGGAACTATGGCTACACCTTC; CDR3: CASSQEGAGRNYGYTF; length: 16; J: TRBJ1-2; V: TRBV4-1; size: -; D: -
DNA: TGTGCCTGGACCGTTACAGGGGATGAGCAGTTCTTC; CDR3: CAWTVTGDEQFF; length: 12; J: TRBJ2-1; V: TRBV30; size: -; D: TRBD1
DNA: TGTGCCAGTAGTGAGGGGCATGATGATACGCAGTATTTT; CDR3: CASSEGHDDTQYF; length: 13; J: TRBJ2-3; V: TRBV19; size: -; D: -
DNA: TGTGCCAGCAGCCCTAATCTAGCCAAAAACATTCAGTACTTC; CDR3: CASSPNLAKNIQYF; length: 14; J: TRBJ2-4; V: TRBV7-9; size: few; D: -
DNA: TGTGCCAGCTCACCACGACGGGCAGGCCGACTAGCGGGAGAGGATCCAGATACGCAGTATTTT; CDR3: CASSPRRAGRLAGEDPDTQYF; length: 21; J: TRBJ2-3; V: TRBV18; size: -; D: TRBD2
DNA: TGTGCCAGCAGTTTAGGGACAGGGGGTACGGAGACCCAGTACTTC; CDR3: CASSLGTGGTETQYF; length: 15; J: TRBJ2-5; V: TRBV28; size: -; D: TRBD1
DNA: TGTGCCACCAGCAGAGATAGGGAGGGCCGCTACGAGCAGTACTTC; CDR3: CATSRDREGRYEQYF; length: 15; J: TRBJ2-7; V: TRBV15; size: many; D: TRBD2
DNA: TGTGCCAGCAGTGGAGGGACAGTTAATGAAAAACTGTTTTTT; CDR3: CASSGGTVNEKLFF; length: 14; J: TRBJ1-4; V: TRBV28; size: -; D: TRBD1
DNA: TGTGCCAGCAGTTACTCGGGGGGGCGGATCAATGAGCAGTTCTTC; CDR3: CASSYSGGRINEQFF; length: 15; J: TRBJ2-1; V: TRBV6-5; size: -; D: -
DNA: TGTGCCAGCAGCCAAGCCGGGACAGGGGGAAGCAATCAGCCCCAGCATTTT; CDR3: CASSQAGTGGSNQPQHF; length: 17; J: TRBJ1-5; V: TRBV4-2; size: -; D: TRBD1
DNA: TGTGCCAGCAGTTCGGGAGCCCGCTCCGATTACGAGCAGTACTTC; CDR3: CASSSGARSDYEQYF; length: 15; J: TRBJ2-7; V: TRBV28; size: -; D: -
DNA: TGCGCCAGCAGCCAAGATCGGCAGACCTACACCTTC; CDR3: CASSQDRQTYTF; length: 12; J: TRBJ1-2; V: TRBV4-3; size: -; D: -
DNA: TGTGCTAGTGGTTTGGACGACCTGGGGCCCCAGCATTTT; CDR3: CASGLDDLGPQHF; length: 13; J: TRBJ1-5; V: TRBV12-5; size: once; D: -
DNA: TGTGCCAGCAGCTTAGCGGTAGCGGGAGGGCCGAGGCAAGAGACCCAGTACTTC; CDR3: CASSLAVAGGPRQETQYF; length: 18; J: TRBJ2-5; V: TRBV7-2; size: -; D: TRBD2
DNA: TGTGCCTGGAGAGGCGGGCCGGCCTACTATGAGCAGTTCTTC; CDR3: CAWRGGPAYYEQFF; length: 14; J: TRBJ2-1; V: TRBV30; size: once; D: -
DNA: TGTGCCTGGAGTGTGCCGTATGGCTACACCTTC; CDR3: CAWSVPYGYTF; length: 11; J: TRBJ1-2; V: TRBV30; size: -; D: -
DNA: TGCGCCAGCAGCTACGCCGGGACTGGAAACACCATATATTTT; CDR3: CASSYAGTGNTIYF; length: 14; J: TRBJ1-3; V: TRBV5-1; size: -; D: -
DNA: TGTGCCAGTAGTATAAGGAGCTATGGCTACACCTTC; CDR3: CASSIRSYGYTF; length: 12; J: TRBJ1-2; V: TRBV19; size: few; D: -
DNA: TGTGCCAGCAGCTATCTCAGGGTTGAAAACACCATATATTTT; CDR3: CASSYLRVENTIYF; length: 14; J: TRBJ1-3; V: TRBV7-2; size: -; D: -
DNA: TGTGCCAGCAGCATCCGACAGGATAGCTCCTACGAGCAGTACTTC; CDR3: CASSIRQDSSYEQYF; length: 15; J: TRBJ2-7; V: TRBV7-2; size: -; D: -
DNA: TGTGCCAGCAGTTTATATCTGTGGCCCCAGCATTTT; CDR3: CASSLYLWPQHF; length: 12; J: TRBJ1-5; V: TRBV28; size: -; D: -
DNA: TGTGCCAGCAGTTGGGTAAGGGACAGGCCGAACACTGAAGCTTTCTTT; CDR3: CASSWVRDRPNTEAFF; length: 16; J: TRBJ1-1; V: TRBV27; size: -; D: TRBD1
DNA: TGTGCCAGCTCACGGTCTTTACAGGGGAGCTCCTACGAGCAGTACTTC; CDR3: CASSRSLQGSSYEQYF; length: 16; J: TRBJ2-7; V: TRBV18; size: -; D: TRBD1
DNA: TGCGCCAGCAGCTTTAAGAGAGACGGGCTCACTGAAGCTTTCTTT; CDR3: CASSFKRDGLTEAFF; length: 15; J: TRBJ1-1; V: TRBV5-1; size: -; D: -
DNA: TGCGCCAGCAGCTTGGTGCACCTCGTAGATGAGCAGTTCTTC; CDR3: CASSLVHLVDEQFF; length: 14; J: TRBJ2-1; V: TRBV5-1; size: -; D: -
DNA: TGTGCCAGCAGCGCCCTTCCCCATCAGCCCCAGCATTTT; CDR3: CASSALPHQPQHF; length: 13; J: TRBJ1-5; V: TRBV7-9; size: -; D: -
DNA: TGCGCCAGCAGCTCCGTACTAGCGGGCCGATACAATGAGCAGTTCTTC; CDR3: CASSSVLAGRYNEQFF; length: 16; J: TRBJ2-1; V: TRBV5-1; size: many; D: TRBD2
DNA: TGTGCCAGCAGCCAACAGGTAGATCAGCCCCAGCATTTT; CDR3: CASSQQVDQPQHF; length: 13; J: TRBJ1-5; V: TRBV4-2; size: -; D: -